What follows is one TCR beta chain and its context. J lost 4 bases, V lost 4 bases, and 4 bases had no gene match. Looked up from germline, CDR1 is ENHRY and CDR2 is SYGVKD. The CDR3 is 15 residues long. This entry comes from a study of type 1 regulatory T cells. Study-wide background: This in vitro CD4 product, T-allo10, is enriched for Tr1 cells and alloantigen-specific.

TCRdb re-analysed the reads in MiXCR, keeping a single row per CDR3 protein. Here the sample spans 75,000 to 100,000 distinct CDR3 sequences, roughly 31% being singletons. The sequenced material came from CD4+ T cells, either the whole sample or a sorted fraction (not recorded which). This chain connects TRBV10-3 to TRBJ2-2, with 9 bases that match TRBD2. This TCR was recovered from a human donor in good health. The CDR3 loop reads CAISASGRTTGELFF. The CDR3, as DNA: TGTGCCATCAGTGCCAGCGGGAGGACCACCGGGGAGCTGTTTTTT.